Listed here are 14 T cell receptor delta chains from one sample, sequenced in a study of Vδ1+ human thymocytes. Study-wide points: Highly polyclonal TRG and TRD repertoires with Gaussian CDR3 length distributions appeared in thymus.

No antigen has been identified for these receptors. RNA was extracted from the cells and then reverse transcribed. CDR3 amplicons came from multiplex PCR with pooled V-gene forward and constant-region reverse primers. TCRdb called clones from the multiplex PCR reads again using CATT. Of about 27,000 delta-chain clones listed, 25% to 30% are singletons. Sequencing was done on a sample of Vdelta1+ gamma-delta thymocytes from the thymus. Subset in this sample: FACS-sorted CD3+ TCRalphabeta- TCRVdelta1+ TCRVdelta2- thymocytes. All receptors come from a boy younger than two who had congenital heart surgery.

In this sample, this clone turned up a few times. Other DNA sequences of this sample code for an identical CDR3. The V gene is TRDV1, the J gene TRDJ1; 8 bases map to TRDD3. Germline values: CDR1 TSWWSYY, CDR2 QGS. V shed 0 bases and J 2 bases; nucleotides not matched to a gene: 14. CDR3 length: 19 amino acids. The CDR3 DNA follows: TGTGCTCTTGGGGAACTCCGCCCCCCTGGGGGAAGTAGGACCGATAAACTCATCTTT. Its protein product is CALGELRPPGGSRTDKLIF.

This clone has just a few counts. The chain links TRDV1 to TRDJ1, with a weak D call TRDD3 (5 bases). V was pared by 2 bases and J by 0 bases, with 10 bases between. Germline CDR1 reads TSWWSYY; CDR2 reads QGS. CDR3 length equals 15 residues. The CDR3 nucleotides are TGTGCTCTTGGGGAATCCAGGGATCACACCGATAAACTCATCTTT. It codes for CALGESRDHTDKLIF.

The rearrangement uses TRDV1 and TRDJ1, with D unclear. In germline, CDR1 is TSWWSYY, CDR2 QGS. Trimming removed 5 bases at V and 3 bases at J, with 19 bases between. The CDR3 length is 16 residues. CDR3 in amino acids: CALGLNTQGQADKLIF. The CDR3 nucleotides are TGTGCTCTTGGGCTTAACACACAGGGGCAGGCCGATAAACTCATCTTT.

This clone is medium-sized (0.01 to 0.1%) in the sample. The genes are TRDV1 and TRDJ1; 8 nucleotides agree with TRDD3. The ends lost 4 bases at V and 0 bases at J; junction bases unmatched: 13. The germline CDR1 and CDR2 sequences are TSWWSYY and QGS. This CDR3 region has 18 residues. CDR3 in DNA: TGTGCTCTTGGGGTGCCTGGGGGACCTACACAGTACACCGATAAACTCATCTTT. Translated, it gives CALGVPGGPTQYTDKLIF.

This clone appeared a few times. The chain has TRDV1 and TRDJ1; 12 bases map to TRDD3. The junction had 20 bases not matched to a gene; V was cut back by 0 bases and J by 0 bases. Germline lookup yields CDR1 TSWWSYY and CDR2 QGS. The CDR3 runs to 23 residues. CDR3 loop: CALGELNEGKLGDTIPYTDKLIF. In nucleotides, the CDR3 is TGTGCTCTTGGGGAACTCAACGAGGGGAAACTGGGGGATACAATCCCGTACACCGATAAACTCATCTTT.

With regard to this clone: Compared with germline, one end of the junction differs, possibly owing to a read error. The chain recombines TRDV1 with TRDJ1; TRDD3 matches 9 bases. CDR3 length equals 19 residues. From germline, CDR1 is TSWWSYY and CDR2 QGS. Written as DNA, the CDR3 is TGTGCTCTTGGGGAAGGCGACCTTCCCAGACTGGGGGACACCGAGAAACTCATCTTT. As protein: CALGEGDLPRLGDTEKLIF.

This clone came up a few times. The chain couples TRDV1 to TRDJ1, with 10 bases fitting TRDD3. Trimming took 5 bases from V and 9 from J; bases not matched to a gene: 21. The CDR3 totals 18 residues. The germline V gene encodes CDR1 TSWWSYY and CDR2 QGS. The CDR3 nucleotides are TGTGCTCTTGGGTCCCTTACCCACTACTGGGGGATCAGGCGGGAACTCATCTTT. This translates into CALGSLTHYWGIRRELIF.

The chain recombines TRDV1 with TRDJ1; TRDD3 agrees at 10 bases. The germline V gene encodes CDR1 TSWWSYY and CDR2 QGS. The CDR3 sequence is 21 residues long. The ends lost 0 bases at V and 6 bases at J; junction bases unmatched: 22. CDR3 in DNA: TGTGCTCTTGGGGAACTCCCCTCATGCGTACTGGGGGATCGGGGGGGATATAAACTCATCTTT. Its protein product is CALGELPSCVLGDRGGYKLIF.

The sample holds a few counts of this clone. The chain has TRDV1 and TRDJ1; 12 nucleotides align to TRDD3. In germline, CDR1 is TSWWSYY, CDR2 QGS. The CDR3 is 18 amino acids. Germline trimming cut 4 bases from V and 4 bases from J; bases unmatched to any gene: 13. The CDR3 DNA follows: TGTGCTCTTGGGGGACGGGTCCCTGGGGGATACGCAGGCGATAAACTCATCTTT. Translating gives CALGGRVPGGYAGDKLIF.

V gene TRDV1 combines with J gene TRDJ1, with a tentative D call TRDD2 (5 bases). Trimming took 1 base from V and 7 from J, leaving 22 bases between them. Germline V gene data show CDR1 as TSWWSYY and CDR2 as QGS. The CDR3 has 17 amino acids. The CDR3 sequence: CALGEPVPPGVSGKLIF. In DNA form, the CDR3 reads TGTGCTCTTGGGGAACCGGTTCCTCCGGGAGTGTCTGGTAAACTCATCTTT.

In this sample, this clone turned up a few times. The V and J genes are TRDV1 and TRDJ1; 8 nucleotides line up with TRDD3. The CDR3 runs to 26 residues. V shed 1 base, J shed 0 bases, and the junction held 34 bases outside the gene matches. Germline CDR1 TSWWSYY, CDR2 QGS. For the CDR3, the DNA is TGTGCTCTTGGGGAACAAAATGCCCCCCTCGGCCCTACCTCCTCCGACTGGGGGGTCCACACCGATAAACTCATCTTT. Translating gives CALGEQNAPLGPTSSDWGVHTDKLIF.

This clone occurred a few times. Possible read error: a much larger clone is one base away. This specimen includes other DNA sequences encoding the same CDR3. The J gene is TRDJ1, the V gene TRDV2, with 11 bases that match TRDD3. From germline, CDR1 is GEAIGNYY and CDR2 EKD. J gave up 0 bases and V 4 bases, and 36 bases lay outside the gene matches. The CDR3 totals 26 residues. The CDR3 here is CACEAPTSAGGYCKDLPYVYTDKLIF. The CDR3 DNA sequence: TGTGCCTGTGAGGCTCCCACTTCTGCTGGGGGATACTGCAAAGACCTGCCCTACGTGTACACCGATAAACTCATCTTT.

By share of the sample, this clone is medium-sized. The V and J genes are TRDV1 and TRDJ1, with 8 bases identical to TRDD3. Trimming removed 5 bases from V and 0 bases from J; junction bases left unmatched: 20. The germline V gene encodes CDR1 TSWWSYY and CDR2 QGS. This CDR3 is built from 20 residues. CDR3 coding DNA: TGTGCTCTTGGGTCCCATTCCCCTGATGGGGATACTGGGAACACCGATAAACTCATCTTT. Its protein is CALGSHSPDGDTGNTDKLIF.

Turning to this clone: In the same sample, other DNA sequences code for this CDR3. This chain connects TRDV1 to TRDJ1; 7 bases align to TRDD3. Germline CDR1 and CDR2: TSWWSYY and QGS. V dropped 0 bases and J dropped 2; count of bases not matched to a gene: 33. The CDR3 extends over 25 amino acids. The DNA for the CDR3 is TGTGCTCTTGGGGAACTAGAAGGTACTTTACTGGGGTCGACGGCCACCGTCGACTTAACCGATAAACTCATCTTT. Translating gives CALGELEGTLLGSTATVDLTDKLIF.